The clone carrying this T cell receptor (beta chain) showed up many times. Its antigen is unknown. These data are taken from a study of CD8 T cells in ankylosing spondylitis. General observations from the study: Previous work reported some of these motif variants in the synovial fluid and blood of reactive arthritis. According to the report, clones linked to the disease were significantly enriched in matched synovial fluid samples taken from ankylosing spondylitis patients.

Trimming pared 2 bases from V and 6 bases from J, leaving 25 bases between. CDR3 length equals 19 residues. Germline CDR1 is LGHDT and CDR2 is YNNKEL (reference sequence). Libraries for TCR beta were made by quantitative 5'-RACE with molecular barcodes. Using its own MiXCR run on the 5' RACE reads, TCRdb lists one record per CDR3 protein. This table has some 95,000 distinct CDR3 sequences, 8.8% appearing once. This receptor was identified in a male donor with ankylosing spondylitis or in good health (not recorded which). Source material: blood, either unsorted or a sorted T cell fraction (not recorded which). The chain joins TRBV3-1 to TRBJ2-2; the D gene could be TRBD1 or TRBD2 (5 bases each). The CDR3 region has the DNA TGTGCCAGCAGCCAACCGCCGGGACCCTCAAATCAGTTCGCCGGGGAGCTGTTTTTT. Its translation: CASSQPPGPSNQFAGELFF.